This T cell receptor beta chain was documented in a study of shared clonotypes between healthy human individuals. The CDR3 contains 15 residues. Looked up from germline, CDR1 is LNHDA and CDR2 is SQIVND (reference sequence). Deletions cut 5 bases from V and 14 bases from J, with 27 bases between. Method: immunoSEQ multiplex PCR; TCRdb's copy keeps in-frame clones and lacks some. Of some 1,900,000 clones in the sample, just under 95% are singletons; the top ten hold approximately 1%. Positive CCR7 selection of CD45RO-negative cells yielded the naive CD8 cells, and terminally differentiated effector memory CD45RA+ cells were excluded.

The sequence was obtained from a man between 18 and 35 years old in good health. The sequenced material came from naive CD8+ T cells sorted from blood. The chain carries TRBV19 and TRBJ1-2; D unresolved. CDR3 sequence: CASSPLWTSVYVSTF. CDR3 nucleotides: TGTGCCAGTAGTCCTTTATGGACTTCCGTCTATGTTAGTACCTTC. The whole variable domain, filled in from reference TRBV19 and TRBJ1-2, reads DGGITQSPKYLFRKEGQNVTLSCEQNLNHDAMYWYRQDPGQGLRLIYYSQIVNDFQKGDIAEGYSVSREKKESFPLTVTSAQKNPTAFYLCASSPLWTSVYVSTFGSGTRLTVV.